The entry that follows covers one TCR beta chain sequence. As yet, its antigen is unknown. Authors of the study amplified TCR beta CDR3 regions from RNA transcripts. Carried out on the TCR CDR3, a first-round RT-PCR used the HTBI primer set. From the multiplex PCR reads, TCRdb called clonotypes with MiXCR, one entry per CDR3 protein. The repertoire includes under 350,000 distinct CDR3 sequences, approximately 15% of them detected once, and approximately 60% sits in the top ten. V gave up 11 bases and J gave up 2 bases, with 12 bases separating them. Germline V gene data show CDR1 as SNHLY and CDR2 as FYNNEI. The CDR3 length is 12 residues. The sample is drawn from a study of T cells in Graves' hyperthyroidism and ophthalmopathy. Exclusions: uncontrolled infection, other autoimmune disease, pregnancy, lactation. It was 10 ml of fresh peripheral blood that supplied the PBMCs. General study points: Also found in blood were most expanded thyroid clonotypes above 0.001.

The source is a woman in her fifties or sixties with Graves' ophthalmopathy. The chain employs TRBV2 and TRBJ2-5, with TRBD1 as a possible D gene (5 bases). Sequencing was performed on blood. CDR3 sequence reads: CAGGQSQETQYF. For the CDR3, the DNA is TGTGCCGGTGGACAATCGCAAGAGACCCAGTACTTC.